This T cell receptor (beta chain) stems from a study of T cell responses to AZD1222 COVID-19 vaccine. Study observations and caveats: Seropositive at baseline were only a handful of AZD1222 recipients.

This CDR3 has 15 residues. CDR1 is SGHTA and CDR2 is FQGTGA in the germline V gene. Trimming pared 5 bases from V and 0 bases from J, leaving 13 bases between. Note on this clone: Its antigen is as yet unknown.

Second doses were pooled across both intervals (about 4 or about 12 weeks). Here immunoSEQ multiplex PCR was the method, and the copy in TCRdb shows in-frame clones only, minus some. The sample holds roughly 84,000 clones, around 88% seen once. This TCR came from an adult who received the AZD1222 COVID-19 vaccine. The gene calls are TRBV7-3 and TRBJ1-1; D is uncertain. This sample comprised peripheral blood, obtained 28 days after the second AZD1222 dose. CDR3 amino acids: CASSLLENMNTEAFF. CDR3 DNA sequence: TGTGCCAGCAGCCTGCTAGAGAACATGAACACTGAAGCTTTCTTT.